The next 25 T cell receptor beta chains were all read from a single sample in a study of Graves' ophthalmopathy and Graves' hyperthyroidism. Amplification of the TCR beta CDR3 regions used RNA transcripts (as template). In the first round, RT-PCR was carried out with HTBI primers, and a multiplex PCR formed the second round. TCRdb processed the multiplex PCR reads anew with MiXCR; each CDR3 protein has one entry. The sample lists about 500,000 distinct CDR3 sequences; 13% to 15% were seen once. The specimen was blood. Receptors were obtained from a young woman with Graves' ophthalmopathy.

This clonotype was found many times. The V and J genes are TRBV7-9 and TRBJ1-1, with TRBD1 matching 8 bases. The V gene end was trimmed by 6 bases and the J gene end by 1 base; junction bases not matched to a gene: 4. This CDR3 is built from 14 residues. Looked up from germline, CDR1 is SEHNR and CDR2 is FQNEAQ (reference sequence). The CDR3 spells CASSSGTGNTEAFF. The CDR3 coding sequence is TGTGCCAGCAGTTCTGGGACAGGGAACACTGAAGCTTTCTTT.

This clonotype was seen ten or more times. This sequence joins TRBV4-1 and TRBJ2-7; no definite D call. V was pared by 3 bases and J by 6 bases, with 18 bases between. This CDR3 spans 15 amino acids. CDR1 MGHRA and CDR2 YSYEKL come from the germline V gene. The CDR3 sequence is CASSQSTGSTGEQYF. The CDR3 DNA reads as TGCGCCAGCAGCCAGTCCACCGGGTCTACGGGCGAGCAGTACTTC.

This clonotype occurred many times. At one boundary the junction diverges from the germline segment, which might be a read error. V is TRBV5-1 and J is TRBJ2-7; D gene unclear. CDR3 size: 13 residues. Germline lookup yields CDR1 SGHRS and CDR2 YFSETQ. The chain's CDR3 is CASTLAPSYEQYF. CDR3 DNA: TGCGCCAGCACCTTGGCCCCCTCCTACGAGCAGTACTTC.

The V and J genes are TRBV4-2 and TRBJ2-2, with D uncertain. The CDR3 contains 16 residues. CDR1 is LGHNA and CDR2 is YNFKEQ in the germline V gene. V was trimmed by 2 bases and J by 6 bases, leaving 16 bases between them. For the CDR3, the DNA is TGTGCCAGCAGCCAAAATCGGTGGGGTCCGCCCGGGGAGCTGTTTTTT. It translates to CASSQNRWGPPGELFF.

This clonotype was counted ten times or more. V and J are TRBV12-3 or TRBV12-4 and TRBJ2-1; a possible D gene is TRBD2 (6 bases). Trimming left V 8 bases short and J 5 bases short, with 16 bases between. This CDR3 comprises 14 residues. Written as DNA, the CDR3 is TGTGCCAGCCGAACATTAGCGGAGGACAATGAGCAGTTCTTC. It is translated as CASRTLAEDNEQFF.

This clonotype turned up a few times. This chain uses TRBV10-3 with TRBJ2-2; the D gene is possibly TRBD2 (5 bases). Trimming cost V 4 bases and J 4 bases, with 10 bases left between them. This CDR3 is 14 amino acids long. Germline V gives CDR1 ENHRY, CDR2 SYGVKD. The CDR3 here is CAISAPGSTGELFF. CDR3 nucleotides: TGTGCCATCAGTGCCCCGGGATCCACCGGGGAGCTGTTTTTT.

At least ten counts were recorded for this clonotype. The chain combines TRBV30 with TRBJ2-7; 7 bases agree with TRBD1. Trimming took 3 bases from V and 4 from J; bases not matched to a gene: 3. Germline loops: CDR1 GTSNPN, CDR2 SVGIG (reference sequence). The CDR3 has 12 residues. Here the CDR3 reads CAWSDRAYEQYF. For the CDR3, the DNA is TGTGCCTGGAGCGACAGGGCATACGAGCAGTACTTC.

The sample holds many counts of this clonotype. The chain links TRBV2 to TRBJ1-1; D unresolved. The germline V gene has CDR1 SNHLY and CDR2 FYNNEI. This CDR3 has 13 amino acids. Between the trimmed V and J ends, which lost 1 base and 4 bases, there was a span of 7 bases. The CDR3 region has the DNA TGTGCCAGCAGTGAAGGGGCCGGCACTGAAGCTTTCTTT. This translates into CASSEGAGTEAFF.

This clonotype was seen a handful of times. The rearrangement uses TRBV11-2 and TRBJ2-1, with 8 bases matching TRBD1. The length of the CDR3 is 14 residues. The germline CDR1 and CDR2 sequences are SGHAT and FQNNGV. V shed 3 bases, J shed 9 bases, and the junction held 7 bases outside the gene matches. CDR3 DNA sequence: TGTGCCAGCAGCTTCTCCGACAGGGGAGCTGAGCAGTTCTTC. This sequence encodes CASSFSDRGAEQFF.

This clonotype came up a few times. The chain carries TRBV25-1 and TRBJ2-5, with D hard to call. Germline assignment: CDR1 MGHDK and CDR2 SYGVNS. Trimming shortened V by 3 bases and J by 2 bases, and 7 bases separated the two germline ends. The CDR3 length is 13 residues. CDR3 region: CASSDLGQETQYF. The CDR3, as DNA: TGTGCCAGCAGTGACCTGGGGCAAGAGACCCAGTACTTC.

This clonotype was recorded at least ten times. V and J are TRBV9 and TRBJ1-1, with 8 positions matching TRBD1. This CDR3 is 16 amino acids long. Germline CDR1 reads SGDLS; CDR2 reads YYNGEE. The trim removed 0 bases at V and 6 bases at J, leaving 10 bases unmatched. The CDR3 DNA reads TGTGCCAGCAGCGTAGATAGATTGGGGACAGGCTCTGAAGCTTTCTTT. Translated: CASSVDRLGTGSEAFF.

The chain uses TRBV12-3 or TRBV12-4 and TRBJ2-5; 10 bases match TRBD1. The CDR3 contains 16 residues. V trimming: 2 bases; J trimming: 4 bases; junction bases outside the gene matches: 7. CDR3 coding DNA: TGTGCCAGCAGTTTACACGGGACAGGGGCAAGAGAGACCCAGTACTTC. It translates to CASSLHGTGARETQYF.

This clonotype showed up many times. The V gene is TRBV12-3 or TRBV12-4, the J gene TRBJ1-2; D might be TRBD1 (6 bases). The CDR3 extends over 12 amino acids. V lost 10 bases and J lost 8, with 17 bases in between. The CDR3 region is CATDRGGDGYTF. In nucleotides, the CDR3 is TGTGCCACCGACCGGGGGGGCGACGGCTACACCTTC.

This clonotype has a count of ten or more. For the CDR3, the DNA is TGCGCCAGCAGCTTGGACAGGGGGCTAGGCTATGGCTACACCTTC. Translating gives CASSLDRGLGYGYTF. The chain recombines TRBV5-1 with TRBJ1-2; 9 bases line up with TRBD1. J was trimmed by 4 bases and V by 0 bases; bases with no gene match: 4. This CDR3 spans 15 amino acids. Looked up from germline, CDR1 is SGHRS and CDR2 is YFSETQ.

This clonotype was observed many times. This sequence joins TRBV6-1 and TRBJ1-1; D perhaps matches TRBD1 (5 bases). The CDR3 has 13 amino acids. V was clipped by 8 bases and J by 7 bases, with 17 bases between them. The V gene's germline CDR1 is MNHNS and CDR2 SASEGT. The CDR3 protein is CASRIQGSLEAFF. In nucleotides, the CDR3 is TGTGCCAGCCGGATCCAGGGTTCCCTTGAAGCTTTCTTT.

This clonotype was recorded at least ten times. This rearrangement joins TRBV6-5 to TRBJ2-5, with D unresolved. V dropped 2 bases and J dropped 5 bases, with 9 bases sitting between them. The CDR3 has 13 amino acids. Germline values: CDR1 MNHEY, CDR2 SVGAGI. CDR3: CASSYRVTETQYF. CDR3 bases: TGTGCCAGCAGTTACAGGGTAACGGAGACCCAGTACTTC.

This clonotype was found many times. This chain connects TRBV6-2 or TRBV6-3 to TRBJ1-1; D may be TRBD1 (5 bases). The CDR3 loop spans 15 amino acids. V dropped 0 bases and J dropped 1 base, with 9 bases sitting between them. The germline V gene encodes CDR1 MNHEY and CDR2 SVGEGT. The CDR3 reads CASSYSTETNTEAFF. The CDR3 region has the DNA TGTGCCAGCAGTTACTCGACAGAAACGAACACTGAAGCTTTCTTT.

This clonotype came up many times. The chain has TRBV12-3 or TRBV12-4 and TRBJ2-5; TRBD1 or TRBD2 may be the D gene (5 bases each). There are 19 residues in the CDR3. Trimming took 7 bases from V and 0 from J, leaving 27 bases between them. The CDR3 DNA reads as TGTGCCAGCACGGCTTCGCCGGCACCAGGGCGAGGGGACCAAGAGACCCAGTACTTC. This encodes CASTASPAPGRGDQETQYF.

This clonotype was observed at least ten times. CDR3 region: CATSRVNTYQPQHF. As DNA, the CDR3 is TGTGCCACCAGCAGAGTGAACACTTATCAGCCCCAGCATTTT. The chain carries TRBV15 and TRBJ1-5, with no clear D. The germline V gene has CDR1 LNHNV and CDR2 YYDKDF (reference sequence). The CDR3 extends over 14 amino acids. The V end lost 1 base, the J end lost 5 bases, and 9 bases lay between the germline ends.

This clonotype was recorded at least ten times. The chain links TRBV5-1 to TRBJ1-1; a possible D gene is TRBD1 (6 bases). The CDR3 runs 16 residues. V was clipped by 2 bases and J by 1 base, with 15 bases between them. The germline V gene has CDR1 SGHRS and CDR2 YFSETQ. CDR3 sequence (DNA): TGCGCCAGCAGCTTAGGTTCCGGGACACCGAACACTGAAGCTTTCTTT. Its translation: CASSLGSGTPNTEAFF.

This clonotype was recorded many times. This chain connects TRBV27 to TRBJ1-2; D not resolved. Per the germline V gene, CDR1 is MNHEY and CDR2 is SMNVEV (reference sequence). V was clipped by 6 bases and J by 2 bases, with 10 bases between them. The CDR3 runs 13 residues. The CDR3 loop reads CASRPAANYGYTF. Written as DNA, the CDR3 is TGTGCCAGCAGACCTGCGGCCAACTATGGCTACACCTTC.

This clonotype was recorded many times. One end of the junction fails to match germline, which may point to a read error. J is TRBJ1-3 and V is TRBV24-1; D gene ambiguous. The CDR3 contains 14 residues. Germline CDR1 reads KGHDR; CDR2 reads SFDVKD. For the CDR3, the DNA is TGTGCCACCAGTGATTCCACAGATGGAAACACCACATATTTT. Translation: CATSDSTDGNTTYF.

The sample holds many counts of this clonotype. The genes are TRBV27 and TRBJ1-1; D remains unclear. Germline CDR1 reads MNHEY; CDR2 reads SMNVEV (reference sequence). This CDR3 comprises 12 residues. V was trimmed by 6 bases and J by 7 bases, leaving 12 bases between them. CDR3 sequence: CASRGMAGEAFF. Here the CDR3 DNA reads TGTGCCAGCAGAGGAATGGCGGGTGAAGCTTTCTTT.

This clonotype was picked up many times. V gene TRBV12-3 or TRBV12-4 combines with J gene TRBJ1-5, with 7 bases lining up with TRBD1. The CDR3 is 16 residues long. Trimming at V came to 6 bases and at J to 2 bases, leaving 10 bases not matched to a gene. CDR3 amino acids: CASRGGTAAGNQPQHF. The CDR3 coding sequence is TGTGCCAGCAGGGGAGGGACAGCGGCGGGCAATCAGCCCCAGCATTTT.

The chain couples TRBV20-1 to TRBJ1-6, with D unclear. The CDR3 spans 13 residues. Trimming removed 2 bases from V and 9 bases from J, with 11 bases in between. Germline CDR1 DFQATT, CDR2 SNEGSKA (reference sequence). The CDR3 protein is CSARSTGGSPLHF. As DNA, the CDR3 is TGCAGTGCTAGATCGACGGGAGGTTCACCCCTCCACTTT.